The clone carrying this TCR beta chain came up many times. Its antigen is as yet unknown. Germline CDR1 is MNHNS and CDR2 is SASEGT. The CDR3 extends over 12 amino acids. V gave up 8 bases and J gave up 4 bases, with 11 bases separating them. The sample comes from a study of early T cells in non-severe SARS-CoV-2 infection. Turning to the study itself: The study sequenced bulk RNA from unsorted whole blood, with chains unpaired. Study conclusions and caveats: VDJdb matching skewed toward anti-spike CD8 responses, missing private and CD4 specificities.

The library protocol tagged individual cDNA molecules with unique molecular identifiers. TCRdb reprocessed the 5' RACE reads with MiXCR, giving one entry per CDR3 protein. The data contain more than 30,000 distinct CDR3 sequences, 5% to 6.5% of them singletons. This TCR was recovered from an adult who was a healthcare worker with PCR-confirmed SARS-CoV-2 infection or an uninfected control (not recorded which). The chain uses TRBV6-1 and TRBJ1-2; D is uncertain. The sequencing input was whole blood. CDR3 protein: CASGSRSYGYTF. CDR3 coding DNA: TGTGCCAGCGGTTCGCGCAGCTATGGCTACACCTTC.